These 25 T cell receptor beta chains were all obtained from the same sample, sequenced in a study of Ad26.COV2.S vaccination and SARS-CoV-2 variants. As for treatment: roughly 19 received Ad26.COV2.S at low or high dose, single or two shots; several received placebo; per-sample allocation not given. Sample collection was performed on day 63 after the first vaccine or placebo injection. The assay was immunoSEQ multiplex PCR, and TCRdb's table has in-frame clones only and misses some. Altogether a few hundred thousand clones are present, roughly 90% being singletons, with the ten largest covering 4.5% to 7%. Sequencing used peripheral blood, obtained in a trial of Ad26.COV2.S vaccine versus placebo. These receptors all stem from a person between 18 and 60 years old who received the Ad26.COV2.S COVID-19 vaccine or a placebo.

J is TRBJ2-7 and V is TRBV27; possibly TRBD2 for D (6 bases). There are 15 residues in the CDR3. CDR1 and CDR2 (germline): MNHEY, SMNVEV (reference sequence). V was cut by 1 base and J by 4 bases, with 14 bases left in between. CDR3 nucleotide sequence: TGTGCCAGCAGTTTATTACCGGGAGACAGTTACGAGCAGTACTTC. Residues: CASSLLPGDSYEQYF.

The V gene is TRBV30, the J gene TRBJ1-1; D gene ambiguous. Trimming took 0 bases from V and 8 from J, leaving 7 bases between them. Germline loops: CDR1 GTSNPN, CDR2 SVGIG (reference sequence). The CDR3 is 11 residues long. The CDR3, as DNA: TGTGCCTGGAGTGTAATGGAAGAAGCTTTCTTT. This gives the protein CAWSVMEEAFF.

In its sample, this clone was seen once. The CDR3 nucleotides are TGTGCCAGCAGCCAAGGGACGGGAGGAGGGTTTAGTGAGCAGTTCTTC. This sequence encodes CASSQGTGGGFSEQFF. The chain combines TRBV3-1 (or the pseudogene TRBV3-2) with TRBJ2-1; 7 bases agree with TRBD2. The CDR3 consists of 16 residues. J was trimmed by 9 bases and V by 1 base; bases with no gene match: 12. Germline V gene sequence: CDR1 LGHDT, CDR2 YNNKEL (reference sequence).

This chain joins TRBV6-2 or TRBV6-3 and TRBJ1-1; maybe TRBD1 (5 bases). This CDR3 comprises 14 residues. The germline V and J ends were trimmed by 5 bases and 4 bases, with 14 bases remaining between them. Germline-derived CDR1 and CDR2 are MNHEY and SVGEGT. CDR3: CASSRLGGGTEAFF. DNA for the CDR3: TGTGCCAGCAGTCGCCTCGGGGGTGGCACTGAAGCTTTCTTT.

This clone is a singleton in its sample. The genes are TRBV5-1 and TRBJ2-1, with D hard to call. Germline values: CDR1 SGHRS, CDR2 YFSETQ. This CDR3 is built from 14 residues. Trimming removed 3 bases from V and 3 bases from J, with 10 bases in between. The CDR3 DNA follows: TGCGCCAGCAGCTCAGGAACCGTCTACAATGAGCAGTTCTTC. It codes for CASSSGTVYNEQFF.

The chain links TRBV12-3 or TRBV12-4 to TRBJ1-1; 8 nucleotides line up with TRBD1. This CDR3 contains 12 residues. With 6 bases clipped from V and 6 bases from J, the junction kept 3 bases outside the gene matches. CDR3 region: CASSRGPSEAFF. The CDR3 region has the DNA TGTGCCAGCAGCAGGGGGCCCTCTGAAGCTTTCTTT.

This clone was counted a few times. The chain's CDR3 is CASTQQETQYF. DNA of the CDR3: TGCGCCAGCACCCAGCAAGAGACCCAGTACTTC. The gene calls are TRBV5-1 and TRBJ2-5; no definite D call. Germline V gives CDR1 SGHRS, CDR2 YFSETQ. The CDR3 is 11 residues long. Trimming removed 6 bases at V and 2 bases at J, with 5 bases between.

This chain joins TRBV5-8 and TRBJ2-1; D possibly corresponds to TRBD2 (5 bases). Germline V gives CDR1 SGHTS, CDR2 YDEGEE. The CDR3 is made up of 14 amino acids. With 5 bases removed from V and 2 bases from J, the gap between germline ends came to 11 bases. In DNA, the CDR3 is TGTGCCAGCAGTCATCCCGGGACCTACAATGAGCAGTTCTTC. Its protein product is CASSHPGTYNEQFF.

This chain connects TRBV29-1 to TRBJ2-3; 8 bases map to TRBD2. Trimming removed 4 bases from V and 3 bases from J; junction bases left unmatched: 3. The CDR3 spans 13 residues. Germline loops: CDR1 SQVTM, CDR2 ANQGSEA. As DNA, the CDR3 is TGCAGCGTTGGCGGGGGGTATACAGATACGCAGTATTTT. It encodes CSVGGGYTDTQYF.

The J gene is TRBJ1-3, the V gene TRBV21-1. TRBV21-1 counts as a pseudogene. This CDR3 spans 15 amino acids. The CDR3 loop reads CASSKEGLRRNTIYF. In DNA form, the CDR3 reads TGTGCCAGCAGCAAAGAAGGACTTCGGCGAAACACCATATATTTT.

The chain recombines TRBV7-3 with TRBJ2-3, with D possibly matching TRBD1 (6 bases). The CDR3 sequence is 15 residues long. The germline CDR1 and CDR2 sequences are SGHTA and FQGTGA. V was clipped by 2 bases and J by 1 base, with 10 bases between them. The DNA of the CDR3 is TGTGCCAGCAGCTTAGACAGGATCGGCACAGATACGCAGTATTTT. It specifies CASSLDRIGTDTQYF.

V gene TRBV6-5 combines with J gene TRBJ1-1; tentatively, D is TRBD1 (5 bases). The ends were cut back, 7 bases at V and 1 base at J, with 13 bases in the middle. Germline values: CDR1 MNHEY, CDR2 SVGAGI. This CDR3 contains 14 residues. In nucleotides, the CDR3 is TGTGCCAGCAAACGGGACGGAGCGAACACTGAAGCTTTCTTT. It encodes CASKRDGANTEAFF.

This clone is a singleton in its sample. The chain carries TRBV6-6 and TRBJ1-6; 10 bases line up with TRBD1. Germline V CDR1 and CDR2: MNHNY, SVGAGI (reference sequence). Germline trimming cut 6 bases from V and 8 bases from J; bases unmatched to any gene: 7. The CDR3 spans 15 residues. The DNA of the CDR3 is TGTGCCAGCAGCTCCCGACAGGGGGCTGATTCACCCCTCCACTTT. It codes for CASSSRQGADSPLHF.

The chain combines TRBV19 with TRBJ1-2; 7 bases line up with TRBD1. Trimming at V came to 9 bases and at J to 4 bases, leaving 8 bases not matched to a gene. The CDR3 totals 13 residues. Per the germline V gene, CDR1 is LNHDA and CDR2 is SQIVND (reference sequence). DNA for the CDR3: TGTGCCAGCTTTACAGGGGCGCCCTATGGCTACACCTTC. The encoded protein is CASFTGAPYGYTF.

This chain joins TRBV7-2 and TRBJ2-1, with TRBD1 matching over 10 bases. Germline V CDR1 and CDR2: SGHTA, FQGNSA. This CDR3 has 15 amino acids. V shed 4 bases and J 8 bases; nucleotides not matched to a gene: 8. This chain's CDR3 is CASSWPTGGWDEQFF. The CDR3, as DNA: TGTGCCAGCAGCTGGCCGACAGGGGGCTGGGATGAGCAGTTCTTC.

Comment on this clone: Other DNA sequences in the sample encode the same CDR3. The chain combines TRBV4-1 with TRBJ1-2; D is undetermined. The CDR3 length is 12 residues. Germline CDR1 reads MGHRA; CDR2 reads YSYEKL. V was trimmed by 3 bases and J by 8 bases, leaving 10 bases between them. The CDR3 bases are TGCGCCAGCAGCCAGGATCTTAGGGGCTACACCTTC. The encoded protein is CASSQDLRGYTF.

The J gene is TRBJ2-2, the V gene TRBV7-2; 7 positions agree with TRBD2. J was trimmed by 6 bases and V by 6 bases; bases with no gene match: 19. This CDR3 is 18 amino acids long. CDR1 is SGHTA, CDR2 FQGNSA, per germline. The CDR3 nucleotides are TGTGCCAGCAGAAAGAGGCTCGGGGCGGGGGAACGCGCCGGGGAGCTGTTTTTT. Its protein is CASRKRLGAGERAGELFF.

The genes are TRBV6-5 and TRBJ2-3, with a tentative D call TRBD2 (6 bases). The CDR3 runs 15 residues. Trimming shortened V by 2 bases and J by 3 bases, and 12 bases separated the two germline ends. CDR1 is MNHEY, CDR2 SVGAGI, per germline. The CDR3 bases are TGTGCCAGCAGTTACGAGGAGGGCCTAACAGATACGCAGTATTTT. Encoded protein: CASSYEEGLTDTQYF.

A single count supports this clone. The chain links TRBV19 to TRBJ2-3; D gene unclear. The CDR3 contains 11 residues. V lost 9 bases and J 0 bases, leaving 4 bases between the germline ends. Germline CDR1 is LNHDA and CDR2 is SQIVND (reference sequence). CDR3 residues: CASRSTDTQYF. In DNA form, the CDR3 reads TGTGCCAGCAGGAGCACAGATACGCAGTATTTT.

V usage is TRBV2 and J usage is TRBJ1-6; 10 bases fit TRBD1. CDR3 length: 19 amino acids. The trim removed 8 bases at V and 6 bases at J, leaving 19 bases unmatched. CDR1 SNHLY and CDR2 FYNNEI come from the germline V gene. The CDR3 here is CASSFSGTGVRLPNSPLHF. CDR3 bases: TGTGCCAGCTCGTTCTCCGGGACAGGGGTGAGGCTTCCTAATTCACCCCTCCACTTT.

This chain joins TRBV29-1 and TRBJ2-7, with 9 bases matching TRBD1. With 4 bases clipped from V and 2 bases from J, the junction kept 3 bases outside the gene matches. This CDR3 contains 13 residues. CDR1 and CDR2 from the germline V gene are SQVTM and ANQGSEA. CDR3 in amino acids: CSVVWTGAYEQYF. The CDR3 DNA reads TGCAGCGTTGTGTGGACAGGGGCCTACGAGCAGTACTTC.

This CDR3 reads CASNNRGNTEAFF. CDR3 nucleotide sequence: TGTGCCAGCAATAACAGGGGAAACACTGAAGCTTTCTTT. The chain joins TRBV6-6 to TRBJ1-1; 7 bases agree with TRBD1. V dropped 7 bases and J dropped 2; count of bases not matched to a gene: 4. The V gene's germline CDR1 is MNHNY and CDR2 SVGAGI (reference sequence). The CDR3 totals 13 residues.

The rearrangement joins TRBV19 to TRBJ1-1, with 12 bases lining up with TRBD1. CDR3 length: 19 residues. The junction had 13 bases not matched to a gene; V was cut back by 5 bases and J by 0 bases. CDR1 is LNHDA, CDR2 SQIVND, per germline (reference sequence). CDR3 bases: TGTGCCAGTAGTCCCCGGGCGGTCGGGACAGGGGGCCTGAACACTGAAGCTTTCTTT. Translated, it gives CASSPRAVGTGGLNTEAFF.

V and J are TRBV18 and TRBJ1-5; D is possibly TRBD1 (5 bases). CDR1 and CDR2 from the germline V gene are KGHSH and LQKENI. This CDR3 has 18 amino acids. V lost 0 bases to trimming and J lost 0 bases, with 15 bases between them. The CDR3 bases are TGTGCCAGCTCACCACCCACAGCTGGGGGTTATAGCAATCAGCCCCAGCATTTT. Translating gives CASSPPTAGGYSNQPQHF.

V gene TRBV9 combines with J gene TRBJ2-2; D remains unclear. Per germline, CDR1 SGDLS and CDR2 YYNGEE. The CDR3 is 13 amino acids. Trimming took off 1 base at V and 8 bases at J, with 9 bases between the two ends. CDR3: CASSVRFAGELFF. In DNA, the CDR3 is TGTGCCAGCAGCGTACGGTTTGCGGGGGAGCTGTTTTTT.